The 10 T cell receptor beta chains below were found in one sample sequenced in a study of post-analysis software for immune sequencing data. Regarding the study as a whole: Among 5 or 6 TRBV segments more frequent in patients than controls were TRBV5-6, TRBV5-1 and TRBV20-1.

Built from TCR beta cDNA, the libraries had unique molecular identifiers in them. TCRdb ran MiXCR on the PCR reads and lists one entry per CDR3 protein. The data hold a few hundred thousand distinct CDR3 sequences, with roughly 38% observed a single time. No cognate antigen is known for these TCRs. Specimen: blood. The receptors shown here come from a girl aged 2-15 years with multiple sclerosis.

The chain employs TRBV7-8 and TRBJ2-2; 15 bases match TRBD2. The V and J ends lost 3 bases and 4 bases, in that order; junction bases with no gene match: 9. CDR3 length equals 19 residues. CDR1 SGHVS and CDR2 FQNEAQ come from the germline V gene. CDR3 DNA sequence: TGTGCCAGCAGCTTTGGACTAGCGGGAGGGCCAGTGCGCACCGGGGAGCTGTTTTTT. This encodes CASSFGLAGGPVRTGELFF.

The table lists this clonotype with a few counts. The V gene is TRBV5-6, the J gene TRBJ1-4; D is uncertain. Germline V gene lookup returns CDR1 SGHDT and CDR2 YYEEEE. The V end was cut by 0 bases, the J end by 8 bases, with 8 bases between. This CDR3 region has 13 residues. The CDR3 sequence: CASSLAAGEKLFF. As DNA, the CDR3 is TGTGCCAGCAGCTTGGCCGCGGGGGAAAAACTGTTTTTT.

The rearrangement links TRBV12-5 to TRBJ2-1; no firm D call. Trimming pared 2 bases from V and 9 bases from J, leaving 14 bases between. CDR1 and CDR2 (germline): LGHNT, FRNRAP. This CDR3 is built from 14 residues. CDR3 sequence reads: CASGLNTLSGEQFF. In nucleotides, the CDR3 is TGTGCTAGTGGTTTGAACACGCTGAGTGGTGAGCAGTTCTTC.

Ten or more counts support this clonotype. The chain has TRBV5-1 and TRBJ2-5; D unresolved. The V gene's germline CDR1 is SGHRS and CDR2 YFSETQ. The CDR3 contains 12 residues. V lost 0 bases and J 0 bases, leaving 0 bases between the germline ends. For the CDR3, the DNA is TGCGCCAGCAGCTTGGACCAAGAGACCCAGTACTTC. Protein sequence: CASSLDQETQYF.

This rearrangement joins TRBV5-1 to TRBJ1-2, with D possibly TRBD1 on 6 matching bases. The CDR3 runs to 16 residues. Germline V gene lookup returns CDR1 SGHRS and CDR2 YFSETQ. V lost 4 bases and J 0 bases, leaving 16 bases between the germline ends. This chain's CDR3 is CASSKGLDRANYGYTF. In nucleotides, the CDR3 is TGCGCCAGCAGCAAAGGCCTGGACAGAGCTAACTATGGCTACACCTTC.

This clonotype was seen once. This chain links TRBV6-6 with TRBJ2-3, with 10 bases fitting TRBD2. Per the germline V gene, CDR1 is MNHNY and CDR2 is SVGAGI (reference sequence). CDR3 length equals 17 residues. The V gene end was trimmed by 4 bases and the J gene end by 4 bases; junction bases not matched to a gene: 11. CDR3 sequence reads: CASSLLAALAGADTQYF. DNA for the CDR3: TGTGCCAGCAGTTTACTCGCAGCGCTAGCGGGAGCAGATACGCAGTATTTT.

This clonotype appeared a few times. The chain joins TRBV5-1 to TRBJ2-1; D uncertain. Deletions cut 3 bases from V and 0 bases from J, with 10 bases between. This CDR3 has 15 residues. Germline CDR1 is SGHRS and CDR2 is YFSETQ. This chain's CDR3 is CASSSDPLSYNEQFF. The CDR3 coding sequence is TGCGCCAGCAGCTCTGACCCACTCTCCTACAATGAGCAGTTCTTC.

The chain recombines TRBV7-2 with TRBJ2-5, with TRBD2 matching 10 bases. CDR1 is SGHTA, CDR2 FQGNSA, per germline. V was clipped by 6 bases and J by 5 bases; unmatched bases: 12. CDR3 size: 16 residues. CDR3 sequence (DNA): TGTGCCAGCAGACAAAAAGGACTAGCGGAAATGGAGACCCAGTACTTC. Translation gives CASRQKGLAEMETQYF.

Only a few counts were recorded for this clonotype. V usage is TRBV7-9 and J usage is TRBJ2-3; D is unresolved. The CDR3 runs to 16 residues. Per germline, CDR1 SEHNR and CDR2 FQNEAQ (reference sequence). The V end lost 8 bases, the J end lost 2 bases, and 20 bases lay between the germline ends. Here the CDR3 DNA reads TGTGCCAGCGCACCGGGTCGGAGTCCGGACACAGATACGCAGTATTTT. Translated: CASAPGRSPDTDTQYF.

This clonotype showed up just a few times. The chain is built from TRBV7-9 and TRBJ2-7; 7 bases match TRBD1. Germline CDR1 reads SEHNR; CDR2 reads FQNEAQ (reference sequence). The ends lost 5 bases at V and 2 bases at J; junction bases unmatched: 12. CDR3 size: 16 residues. CDR3 in amino acids: CASSPRTGIFPYEQYF. DNA for the CDR3: TGTGCCAGCAGCCCGAGGACAGGAATCTTTCCCTACGAGCAGTACTTC. Based on the CDR3 plus reference TRBV7-9 and TRBJ2-7, the full variable domain is DTGVSQNPRHKITKRGQNVTFRCDPISEHNRLYWYRQTLGQGPEFLTYFQNEAQLEKSRLLSDRFSAERPKGSFSTLEIQRTEQGDSAMYLCASSPRTGIFPYEQYFGPGTRLTVT.